This T cell receptor (beta chain) appears in the sequencing data of a study of T cell repertoires in cytomegalovirus infection. Background on the study: CMV infection together with matching HLA type was indicated by public TCR beta signatures.

The CDR3 runs to 21 residues. Trimming cost V 0 bases and J 0 bases, with 23 bases left between them. Germline V gene lookup returns CDR1 ENHRY and CDR2 SYGVKD. MiXCR, applied by TCRdb to the reads, yields one record per CDR3 protein. The top ten hold roughly 13% of the sample, which has roughly 920,000 distinct CDR3 sequences, 30% to 40% seen once. This clonotype was counted a few times. Its cognate antigen is unknown. The sequenced sample was cultured CD8+ T cells from PBMCs, obtained from culture after CMV antigen stimulation. This TCR came from a human donor in good health (CMV status not recorded). Some clones in this sample may be carry-over from other donors' samples. The chain employs TRBV10-3 and TRBJ1-4; D possibly corresponds to TRBD1 (5 bases). The CDR3 spells CAISESGLGVQHTSTNEKLFF. DNA of the CDR3: TGTGCCATCAGTGAGTCGGGCTTGGGGGTTCAGCACACCTCAACTAATGAAAAACTGTTTTTT.